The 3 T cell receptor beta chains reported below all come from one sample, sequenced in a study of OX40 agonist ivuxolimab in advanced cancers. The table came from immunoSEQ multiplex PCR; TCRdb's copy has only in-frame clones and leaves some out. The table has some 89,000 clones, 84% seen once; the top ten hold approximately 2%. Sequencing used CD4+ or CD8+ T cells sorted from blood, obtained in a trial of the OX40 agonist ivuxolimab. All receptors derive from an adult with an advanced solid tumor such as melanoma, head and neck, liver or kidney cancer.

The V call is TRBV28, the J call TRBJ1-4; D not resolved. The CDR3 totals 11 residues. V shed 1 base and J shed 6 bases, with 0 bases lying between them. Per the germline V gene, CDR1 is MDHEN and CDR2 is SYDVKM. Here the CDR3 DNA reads TGTGCCAGCAGTTTATATGAAAAACTGTTTTTT. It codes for CASSLYEKLFF.

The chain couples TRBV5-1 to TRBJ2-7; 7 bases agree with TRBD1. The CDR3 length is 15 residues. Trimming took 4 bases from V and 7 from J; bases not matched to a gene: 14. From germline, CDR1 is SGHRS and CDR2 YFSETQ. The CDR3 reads CASSGVPGQQIEQYF. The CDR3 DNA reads TGCGCCAGCAGCGGAGTCCCGGGACAGCAGATTGAGCAGTACTTC. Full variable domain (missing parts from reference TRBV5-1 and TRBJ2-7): KAGVTQTPRYLIKTRGQQVTLSCSPISGHRSVSWYQQTPGQGLQFLFEYFSETQRNKGNFPGRFSGRQFSNSRSEMNVSTLELGDSALYLCASSGVPGQQIEQYFGPGTRLTVT.

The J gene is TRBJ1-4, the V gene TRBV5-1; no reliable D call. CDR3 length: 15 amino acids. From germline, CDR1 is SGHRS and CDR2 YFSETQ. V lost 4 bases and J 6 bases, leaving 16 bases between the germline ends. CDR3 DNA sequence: TGCGCCAGCAGCGCCGACCCCATCCCCGATGAAAAACTGTTTTTT. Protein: CASSADPIPDEKLFF.